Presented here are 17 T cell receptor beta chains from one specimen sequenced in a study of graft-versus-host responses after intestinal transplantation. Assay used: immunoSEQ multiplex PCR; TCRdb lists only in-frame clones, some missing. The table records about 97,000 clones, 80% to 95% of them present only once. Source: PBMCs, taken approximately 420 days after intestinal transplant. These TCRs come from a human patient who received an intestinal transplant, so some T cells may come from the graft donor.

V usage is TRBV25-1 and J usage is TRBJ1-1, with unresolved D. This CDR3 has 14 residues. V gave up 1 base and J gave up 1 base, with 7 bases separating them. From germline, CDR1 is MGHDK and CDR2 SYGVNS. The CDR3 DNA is TGTGCCAGCAGTGAATTTAACGGGAACACTGAAGCTTTCTTT. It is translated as CASSEFNGNTEAFF. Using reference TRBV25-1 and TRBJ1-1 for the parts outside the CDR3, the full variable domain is EADIYQTPRYLVIGTGKKITLECSQTMGHDKMYWYQQDPGMELHLIHYSYGVNSTEKGDLSSESTVSRIRTEHFPLTLESARPSHTSQYLCASSEFNGNTEAFFGQGTRLTVV.

In nucleotides, the CDR3 is TGTGCCAGCAGCTTACCCGACAGGGTAAGCAATTCACCCCTCCACTTT. Its translation is CASSLPDRVSNSPLHF. The chain carries TRBV7-2 and TRBJ1-6; 7 bases map to TRBD1. Germline V gene sequence: CDR1 SGHTA, CDR2 FQGNSA. V was pared by 2 bases and J by 7 bases, with 8 bases of the junction left unmatched. This CDR3 is 16 amino acids long.

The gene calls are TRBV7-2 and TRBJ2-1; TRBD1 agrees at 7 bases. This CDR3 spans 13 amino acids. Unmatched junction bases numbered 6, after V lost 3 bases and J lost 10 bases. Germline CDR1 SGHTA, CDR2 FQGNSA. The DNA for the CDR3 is TGTGCCAGCAGCTTGAGACAGGGACCCGAGCAGTTCTTC. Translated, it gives CASSLRQGPEQFF. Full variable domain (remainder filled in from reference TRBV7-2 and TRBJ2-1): GAGVSQSPSNKVTEKGKDVELRCDPISGHTALYWYRQSLGQGLEFLIYFQGNSAPDKSGLPSDRFSAERTGGSVSTLTIQRTQQEDSAVYLCASSLRQGPEQFFGPGTRLTVL.

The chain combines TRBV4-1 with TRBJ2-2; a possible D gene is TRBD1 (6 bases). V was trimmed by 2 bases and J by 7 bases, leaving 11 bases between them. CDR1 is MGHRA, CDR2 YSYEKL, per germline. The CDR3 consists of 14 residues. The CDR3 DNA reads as TGCGCCAGCAGCCAATCACAGGGCAGCGGGGAGCTGTTTTTT. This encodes CASSQSQGSGELFF.

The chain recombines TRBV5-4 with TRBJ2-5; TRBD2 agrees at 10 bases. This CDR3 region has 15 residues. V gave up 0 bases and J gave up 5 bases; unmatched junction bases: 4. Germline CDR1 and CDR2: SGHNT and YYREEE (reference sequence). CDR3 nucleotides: TGTGCCAGCAGCTTGGGGCTAGCGGGGGAGGAGACCCAGTACTTC. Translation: CASSLGLAGEETQYF.

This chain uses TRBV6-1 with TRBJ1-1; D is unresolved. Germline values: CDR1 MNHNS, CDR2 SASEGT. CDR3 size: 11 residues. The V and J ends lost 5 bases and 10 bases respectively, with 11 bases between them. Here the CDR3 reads CASSHGARAFF. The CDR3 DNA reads TGTGCCAGCAGTCACGGAGCACGAGCTTTCTTT.

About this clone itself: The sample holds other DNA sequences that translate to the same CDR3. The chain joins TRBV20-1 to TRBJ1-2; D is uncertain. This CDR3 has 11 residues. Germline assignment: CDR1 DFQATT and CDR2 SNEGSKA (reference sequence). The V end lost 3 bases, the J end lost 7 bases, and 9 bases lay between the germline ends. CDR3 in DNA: TGCAGTGCTAGCGGAGGACGTGGCTACACCTTC. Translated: CSASGGRGYTF.

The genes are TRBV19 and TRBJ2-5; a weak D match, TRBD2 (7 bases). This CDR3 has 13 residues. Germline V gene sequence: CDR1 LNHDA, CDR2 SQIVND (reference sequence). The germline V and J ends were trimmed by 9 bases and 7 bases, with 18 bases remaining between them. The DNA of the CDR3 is TGTGCCAGCGGGGGGCCCGGCCAGGTGACCCAGTACTTC. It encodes CASGGPGQVTQYF.

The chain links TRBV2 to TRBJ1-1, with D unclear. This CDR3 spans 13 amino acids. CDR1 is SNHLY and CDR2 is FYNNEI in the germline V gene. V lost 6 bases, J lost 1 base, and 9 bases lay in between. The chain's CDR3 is CASRRTGNTEAFF. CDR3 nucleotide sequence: TGTGCCAGCAGGAGGACCGGGAACACTGAAGCTTTCTTT.

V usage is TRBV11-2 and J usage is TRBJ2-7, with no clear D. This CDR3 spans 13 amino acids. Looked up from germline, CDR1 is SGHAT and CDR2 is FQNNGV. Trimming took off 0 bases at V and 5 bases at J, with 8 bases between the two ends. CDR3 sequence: CASSLDLRDEQYF. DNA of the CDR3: TGTGCCAGCAGCTTAGACCTGAGAGACGAGCAGTACTTC.

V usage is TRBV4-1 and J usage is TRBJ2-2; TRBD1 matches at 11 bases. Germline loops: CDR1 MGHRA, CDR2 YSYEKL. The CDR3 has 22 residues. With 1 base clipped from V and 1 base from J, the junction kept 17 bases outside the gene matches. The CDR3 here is CASSQVEGTRTGGHLNTGELFF. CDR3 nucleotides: TGCGCCAGCAGCCAAGTTGAGGGGACTAGGACAGGGGGCCACCTGAACACCGGGGAGCTGTTTTTT.

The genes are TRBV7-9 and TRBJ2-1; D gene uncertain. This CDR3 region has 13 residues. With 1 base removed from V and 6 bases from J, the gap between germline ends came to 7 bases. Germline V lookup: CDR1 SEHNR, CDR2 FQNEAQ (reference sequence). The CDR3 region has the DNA TGTGCCAGCAGCTTAGAGTGGCGCAATGAGCAGTTCTTC. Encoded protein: CASSLEWRNEQFF.

The CDR3 spells CASSVSGGGEQFF. DNA of the CDR3: TGTGCCAGCAGTGTGTCGGGAGGGGGTGAGCAGTTCTTC. This chain uses TRBV2 with TRBJ2-1; TRBD2 matches at 8 bases. Germline CDR1 reads SNHLY; CDR2 reads FYNNEI. The CDR3 covers 13 residues. J gave up 9 bases and V 4 bases, and 5 bases lay outside the gene matches. Combining the CDR3 with reference TRBV2 and TRBJ2-1 gives the whole variable domain EPEVTQTPSHQVTQMGQEVILRCVPISNHLYFYWYRQILGQKVEFLVSFYNNEISEKSEIFDDQFSVERPDGSNFTLKIRSTKLEDSAMYFCASSVSGGGEQFFGPGTRLTVL.

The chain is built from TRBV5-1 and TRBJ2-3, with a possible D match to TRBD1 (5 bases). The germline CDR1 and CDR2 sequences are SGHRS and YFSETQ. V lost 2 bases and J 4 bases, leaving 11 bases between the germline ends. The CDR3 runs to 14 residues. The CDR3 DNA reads TGCGCCAGCAGCTTTAGGGGCACCCCAGATACGCAGTATTTT. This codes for CASSFRGTPDTQYF.

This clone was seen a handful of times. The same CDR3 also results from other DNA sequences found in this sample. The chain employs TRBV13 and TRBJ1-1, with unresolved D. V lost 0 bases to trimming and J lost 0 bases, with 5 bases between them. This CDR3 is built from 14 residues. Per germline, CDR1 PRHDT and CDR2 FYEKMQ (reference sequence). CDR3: CASSLGGMNTEAFF. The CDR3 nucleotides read TGTGCCAGCAGCTTAGGCGGAATGAACACTGAAGCTTTCTTT.

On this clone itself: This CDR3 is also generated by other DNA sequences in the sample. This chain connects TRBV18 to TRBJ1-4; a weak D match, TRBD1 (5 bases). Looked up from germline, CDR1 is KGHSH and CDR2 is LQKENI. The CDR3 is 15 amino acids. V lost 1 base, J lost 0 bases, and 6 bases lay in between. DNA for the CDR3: TGTGCCAGCTCACCACAGGGGACAACTAATGAAAAACTGTTTTTT. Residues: CASSPQGTTNEKLFF.

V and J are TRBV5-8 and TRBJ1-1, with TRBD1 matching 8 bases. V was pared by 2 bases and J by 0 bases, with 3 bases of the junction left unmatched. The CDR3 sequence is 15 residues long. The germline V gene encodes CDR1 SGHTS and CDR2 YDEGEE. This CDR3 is CASSLTGGLNTEAFF. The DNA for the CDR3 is TGTGCCAGCAGCTTAACAGGGGGACTGAACACTGAAGCTTTCTTT.